This T cell receptor beta chain was documented in a study of a mutant IDH1 vaccine in newly diagnosed glioma. Between the trimmed V and J ends, which lost 6 bases and 6 bases, there was a span of 14 bases. Per the germline V gene, CDR1 is PRHDT and CDR2 is FYEKMQ (reference sequence). The CDR3 is made up of 13 amino acids. Produced via immunoSEQ multiplex PCR; TCRdb's table is partial and in-frame only. In the table there are around 61,000 clones, over 70% of which are singletons. Stated time point: week 47, end of study. A single vaccine dose contained 300 ug of mutant IDH1 20-mer peptide, and topical imiquimod was used with it. Comments on this clone: The antigen is undetermined.

The sequence came from a middle-aged man with glioma. The sample was PBMCs, taken from a glioma patient whose treatment included an IDH1 peptide vaccine. This rearrangement joins TRBV13 to TRBJ1-1; TRBD1 might be the D (5 bases). CDR3 residues: CASSQGEYPEAFF. The CDR3 DNA follows: TGTGCCAGCAGTCAAGGGGAATACCCTGAAGCTTTCTTT.